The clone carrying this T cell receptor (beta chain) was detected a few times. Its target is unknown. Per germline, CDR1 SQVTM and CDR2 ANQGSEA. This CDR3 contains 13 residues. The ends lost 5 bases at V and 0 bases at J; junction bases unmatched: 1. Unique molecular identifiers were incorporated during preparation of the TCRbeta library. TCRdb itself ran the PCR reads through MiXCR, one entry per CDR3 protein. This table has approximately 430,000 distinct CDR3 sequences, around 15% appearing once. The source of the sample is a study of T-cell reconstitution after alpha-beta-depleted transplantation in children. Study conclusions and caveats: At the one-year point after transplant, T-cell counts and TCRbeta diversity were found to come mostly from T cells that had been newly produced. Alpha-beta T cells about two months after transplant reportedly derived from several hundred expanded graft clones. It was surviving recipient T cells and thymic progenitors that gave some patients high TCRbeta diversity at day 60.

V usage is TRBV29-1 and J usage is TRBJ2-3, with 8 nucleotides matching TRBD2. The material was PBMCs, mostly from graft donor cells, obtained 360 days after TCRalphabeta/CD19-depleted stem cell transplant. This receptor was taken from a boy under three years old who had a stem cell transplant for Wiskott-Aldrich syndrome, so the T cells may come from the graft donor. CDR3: CSVRGGSTDTQYF. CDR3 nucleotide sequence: TGCAGCGTTCGGGGGGGAAGCACAGATACGCAGTATTTT.